This T cell receptor (beta chain) was sequenced during a study of cytomegalovirus exposure and HLA in healthy donors. Findings and caveats of the study: Cytomegalovirus association was assigned to under 200 TCR beta chains.

Trimming shortened V by 4 bases and J by 1 base, and 11 bases separated the two germline ends. The CDR3 length is 15 residues. CDR1 is LNHDA, CDR2 SQIVND, per germline (reference sequence). Comments on this clone: Its antigen is not identified.

Repertoires were generated with immunoSEQ multiplex PCR, while TCRdb's copy carries only in-frame clones and drops some. Of 230,000 or so clones listed, almost 90% were seen once; the top ten hold 2.9%. The J gene is TRBJ1-5, the V gene TRBV19; D is unresolved. This TCR was recovered from a young woman in good health and CMV-seronegative. The sequenced sample consisted of PBMCs. The CDR3 DNA follows: TGTGCCAGTAGTACAGGTATACTCAGCAATCAGCCCCAGCATTTT. Translating gives CASSTGILSNQPQHF. Full variable domain (missing parts from reference TRBV19 and TRBJ1-5): DGGITQSPKYLFRKEGQNVTLSCEQNLNHDAMYWYRQDPGQGLRLIYYSQIVNDFQKGDIAEGYSVSREKKESFPLTVTSAQKNPTAFYLCASSTGILSNQPQHFGDGTRLSIL.